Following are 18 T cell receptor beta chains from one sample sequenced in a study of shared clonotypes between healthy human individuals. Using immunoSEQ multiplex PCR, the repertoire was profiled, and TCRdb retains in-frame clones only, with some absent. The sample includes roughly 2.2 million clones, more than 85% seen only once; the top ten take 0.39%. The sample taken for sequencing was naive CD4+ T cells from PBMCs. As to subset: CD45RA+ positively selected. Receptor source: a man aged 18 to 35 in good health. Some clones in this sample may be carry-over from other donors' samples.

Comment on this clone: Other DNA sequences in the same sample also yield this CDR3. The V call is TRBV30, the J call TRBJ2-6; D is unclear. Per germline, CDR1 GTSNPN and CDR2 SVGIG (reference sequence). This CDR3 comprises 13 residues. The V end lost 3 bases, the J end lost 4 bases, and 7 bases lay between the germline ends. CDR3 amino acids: CAWSSSGANVLTF. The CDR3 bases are TGTGCCTGGAGCTCCTCCGGGGCCAACGTCCTGACTTTC.

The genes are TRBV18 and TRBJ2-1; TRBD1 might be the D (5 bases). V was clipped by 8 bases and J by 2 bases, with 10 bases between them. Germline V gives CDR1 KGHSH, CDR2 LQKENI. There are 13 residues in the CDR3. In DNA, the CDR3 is TGTGCCAGCGCGACAGCTACCTACAATGAGCAGTTCTTC. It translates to CASATATYNEQFF. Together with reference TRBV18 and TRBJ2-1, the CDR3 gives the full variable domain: NAGVMQNPRHLVRRRGQEARLRCSPMKGHSHVYWYRQLPEEGLKFMVYLQKENIIDESGMPKERFSAEFPKEGPSILRIQQVVRGDSAAYFCASATATYNEQFFGPGTRLTVL.

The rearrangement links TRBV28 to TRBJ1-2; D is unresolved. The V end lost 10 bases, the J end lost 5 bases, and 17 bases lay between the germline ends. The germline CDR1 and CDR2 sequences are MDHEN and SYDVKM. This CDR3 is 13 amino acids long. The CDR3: CAIAPEPVYGYTF. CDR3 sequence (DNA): TGTGCCATCGCCCCGGAGCCAGTGTATGGCTACACCTTC.

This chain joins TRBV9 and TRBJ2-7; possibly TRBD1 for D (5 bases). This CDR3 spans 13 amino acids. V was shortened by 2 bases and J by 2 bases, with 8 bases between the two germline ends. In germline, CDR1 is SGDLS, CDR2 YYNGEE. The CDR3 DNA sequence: TGTGCCAGCAGCGTGTCGACAGCCTACGAGCAGTACTTC. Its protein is CASSVSTAYEQYF.

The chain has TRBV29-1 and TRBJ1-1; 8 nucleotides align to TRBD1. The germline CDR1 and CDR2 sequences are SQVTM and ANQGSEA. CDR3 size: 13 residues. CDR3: CSGNQGANTEAFF. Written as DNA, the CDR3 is TGCAGTGGAAACCAGGGGGCGAACACTGAAGCTTTCTTT.

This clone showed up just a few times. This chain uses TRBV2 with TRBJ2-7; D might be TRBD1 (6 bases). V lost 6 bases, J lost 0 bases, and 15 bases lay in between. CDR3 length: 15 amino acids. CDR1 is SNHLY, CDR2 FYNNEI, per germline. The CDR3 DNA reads TGTGCCAGCAGAGATCTAGGGGGTTACTCCTACGAGCAGTACTTC. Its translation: CASRDLGGYSYEQYF.

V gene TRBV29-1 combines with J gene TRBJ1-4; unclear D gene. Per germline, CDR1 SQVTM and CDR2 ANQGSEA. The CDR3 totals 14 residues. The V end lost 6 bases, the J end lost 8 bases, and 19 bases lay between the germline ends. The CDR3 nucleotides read TGCAGCGTCGGACGTTCCGGGGAGGAAGAAAAACTGTTTTTT. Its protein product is CSVGRSGEEEKLFF.

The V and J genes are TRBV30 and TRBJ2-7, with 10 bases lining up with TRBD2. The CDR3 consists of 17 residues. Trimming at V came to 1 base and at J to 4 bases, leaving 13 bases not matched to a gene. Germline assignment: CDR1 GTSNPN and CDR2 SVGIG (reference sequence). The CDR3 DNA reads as TGTGCCTGGAGTGGAGGTCGTCGGACTAGCGGTCTATACGAGCAGTACTTC. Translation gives CAWSGGRRTSGLYEQYF. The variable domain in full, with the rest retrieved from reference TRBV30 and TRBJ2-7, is SQTIHQWPATLVQPVGSPLSLECTVEGTSNPNLYWYRQAAGRGLQLLFYSVGIGQISSEVPQNLSASRPQDRQFILSSKKLLLSDSGFYLCAWSGGRRTSGLYEQYFGPGTRLTVT.

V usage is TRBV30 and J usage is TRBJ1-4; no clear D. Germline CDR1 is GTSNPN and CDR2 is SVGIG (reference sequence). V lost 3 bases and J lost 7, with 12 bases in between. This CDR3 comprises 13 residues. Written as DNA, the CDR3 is TGTGCCTGGAGCCCAATGGTTGGTGAAAAACTGTTTTTT. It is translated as CAWSPMVGEKLFF.

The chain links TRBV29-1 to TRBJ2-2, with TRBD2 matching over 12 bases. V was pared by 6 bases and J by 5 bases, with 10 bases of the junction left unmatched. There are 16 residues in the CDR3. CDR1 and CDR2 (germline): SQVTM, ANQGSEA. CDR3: CSVQTSGSPRTGELFF. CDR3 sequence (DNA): TGCAGCGTCCAGACTAGCGGGAGCCCCAGAACCGGGGAGCTGTTTTTT.

CDR3 sequence: CASSEKGLAGYNEQFF. The CDR3 DNA reads TGTGCCAGCAGTGAAAAAGGACTAGCGGGTTACAATGAGCAGTTCTTC. The chain joins TRBV6-1 to TRBJ2-1; 11 bases are a match to TRBD2. This CDR3 contains 16 residues. CDR1 and CDR2 from the germline V gene are MNHNS and SASEGT. The ends lost 2 bases at V and 4 bases at J; junction bases unmatched: 4.

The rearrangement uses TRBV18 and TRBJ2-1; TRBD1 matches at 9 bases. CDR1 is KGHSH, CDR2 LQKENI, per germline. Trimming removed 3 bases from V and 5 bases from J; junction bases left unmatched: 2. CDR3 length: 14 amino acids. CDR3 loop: CASSPWTGDNEQFF. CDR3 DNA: TGTGCCAGCTCACCCTGGACAGGGGACAATGAGCAGTTCTTC.

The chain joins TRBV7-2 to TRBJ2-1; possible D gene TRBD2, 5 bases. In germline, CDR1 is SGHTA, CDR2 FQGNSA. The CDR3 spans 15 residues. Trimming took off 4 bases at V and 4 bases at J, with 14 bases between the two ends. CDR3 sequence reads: CASSSSSTRYNEQFF. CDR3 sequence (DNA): TGTGCCAGCAGCTCCTCTTCCACTAGATACAATGAGCAGTTCTTC.

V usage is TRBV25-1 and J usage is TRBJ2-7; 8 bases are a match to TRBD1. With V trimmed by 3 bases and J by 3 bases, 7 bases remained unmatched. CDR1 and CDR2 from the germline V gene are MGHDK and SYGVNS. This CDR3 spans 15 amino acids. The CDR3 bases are TGTGCCAGCAGTGAGGGGACAGGAAGGTTCTACGAGCAGTACTTC. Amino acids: CASSEGTGRFYEQYF.

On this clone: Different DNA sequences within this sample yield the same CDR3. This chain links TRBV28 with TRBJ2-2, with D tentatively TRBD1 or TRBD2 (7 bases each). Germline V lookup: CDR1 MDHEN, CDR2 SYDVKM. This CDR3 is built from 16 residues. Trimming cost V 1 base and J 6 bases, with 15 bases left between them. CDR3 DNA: TGTGCCAGCAGTTTATCGGCAGGGGGGGTCCCCGGGGAGCTGTTTTTT. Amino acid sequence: CASSLSAGGVPGELFF.

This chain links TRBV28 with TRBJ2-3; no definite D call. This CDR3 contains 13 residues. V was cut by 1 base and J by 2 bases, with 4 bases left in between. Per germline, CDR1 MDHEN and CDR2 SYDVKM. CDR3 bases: TGTGCCAGCAGTTTATTCGCCACAGATACGCAGTATTTT. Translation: CASSLFATDTQYF.

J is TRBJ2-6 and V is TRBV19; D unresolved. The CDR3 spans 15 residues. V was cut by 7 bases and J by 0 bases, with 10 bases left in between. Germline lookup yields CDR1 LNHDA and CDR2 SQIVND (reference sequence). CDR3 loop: CASKPGASGANVLTF. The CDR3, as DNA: TGTGCCAGTAAGCCTGGTGCCTCTGGGGCCAACGTCCTGACTTTC.

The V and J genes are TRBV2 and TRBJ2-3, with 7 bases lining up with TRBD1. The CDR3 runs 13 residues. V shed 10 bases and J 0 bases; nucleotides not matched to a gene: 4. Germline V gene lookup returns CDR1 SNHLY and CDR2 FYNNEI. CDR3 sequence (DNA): TGTGCCACTAGACAGGGTAGCACAGATACGCAGTATTTT. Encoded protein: CATRQGSTDTQYF.